These T cell receptor beta chains were read from a single sample in a study of CD8 T cells in Susac syndrome. TCRdb ran MiXCR on the immunoSEQ multiplex PCR reads and lists one entry per CDR3 protein. The table lists approximately 100,000 distinct CDR3 sequences, roughly 95% of them singletons. The sample consisted of CD8+ T cells from PBMCs. The source is a human donor with Susac syndrome. The CDR3 runs from the conserved cysteine through the conserved F or W. A D gene is named only where the DNA matches it firmly. Clone size is shown for a subset of rows, as once, few, many or a class of expanded clone.

V	J	size	D	length	CDR3	DNA
TRBV12-3/TRBV12-4	TRBJ1-2	NA	NA	13	CASSFTENYGYTF	TGTGCCAGCAGTTTTACGGAGAACTATGGCTACACCTTC
TRBV3-1	TRBJ2-5	NA	NA	15	CASSQDGFTPPTQYF	TGTGCCAGCAGCCAAGATGGATTCACTCCCCCGACCCAGTACTTC
TRBV9	TRBJ2-5	NA	TRBD1	15	CASSVRTGSQETQYF	TGTGCCAGCAGCGTAAGGACAGGCAGCCAAGAGACCCAGTACTTC
TRBV29-1	TRBJ2-5	NA	NA	14	CSVEDPSRYSNQYF	TGCAGCGTTGAAGATCCATCGAGGTACAGTAACCAGTACTTC
TRBV20-1	TRBJ2-7	NA	TRBD1	14	CSAPGRTGSYEQYF	TGCAGTGCCCCAGGCCGGACAGGGAGCTACGAGCAGTACTTC
TRBV6-2/TRBV6-3	TRBJ1-1	NA	NA	15	CASSYSIPGSNEAFF	TGTGCCAGCAGTTACTCGATTCCAGGGTCGAATGAAGCTTTCTTT
TRBV15	TRBJ2-3	once	NA	19	CATSRDYWGLLTSTDTQYF	TGTGCCACCAGCAGAGATTATTGGGGGCTTCTTACTAGCACAGATACGCAGTATTTT
TRBV20-1	TRBJ2-7	NA	TRBD2	15	CSAGTSGGTIYEQYF	TGCAGTGCTGGGACTAGCGGGGGGACCATCTACGAGCAGTACTTC
TRBV29-1	TRBJ1-2	NA	NA	11	CSVEKREGYTF	TGCAGCGTTGAAAAGCGCGAAGGCTACACCTTC
TRBV7-9	TRBJ2-2	NA	NA	16	CASSLRGLNGTGELFF	TGTGCCAGCAGCTTGCGCGGGTTGAACGGCACCGGGGAGCTGTTTTTT
TRBV12-3/TRBV12-4	TRBJ2-1	NA	TRBD2	15	CASRLSNGGNNEQFF	TGTGCCAGCAGACTGTCTAACGGGGGGAACAATGAGCAGTTCTTC
TRBV5-1	TRBJ2-1	NA	NA	19	CASSLFPPRQHETYNEQFF	TGCGCCAGCAGCTTGTTCCCCCCCCGGCAGCATGAAACCTACAATGAGCAGTTCTTC
TRBV27	TRBJ2-3	NA	NA	13	CATRGAGGDTQYF	TGTGCCACCCGGGGGGCAGGAGGAGATACGCAGTATTTT
TRBV5-6	TRBJ2-1	NA	NA	11	CASSLGVEQFF	TGTGCCAGCAGCTTGGGGGTTGAGCAGTTCTTC
TRBV5-1	TRBJ2-7	NA	TRBD2	14	CASSLEQRGDEQYF	TGCGCCAGCAGCTTGGAGCAGCGGGGGGATGAGCAGTACTTC
TRBV9	TRBJ2-2	NA	NA	15	CASSVNNPNTGELFF	TGTGCCAGCAGCGTAAACAACCCGAACACCGGGGAGCTGTTTTTT
TRBV3-1	TRBJ1-5	NA	NA	15	CASSHSGRVLEPQHF	TGTGCCAGCAGCCACAGCGGTAGGGTTCTAGAGCCCCAGCATTTT
TRBV15	TRBJ2-5	NA	TRBD2	15	CATSSSRSGGETQYF	TGTGCCACCAGCAGCTCACGTAGCGGGGGGGAGACCCAGTACTTC
TRBV9	TRBJ2-2	NA	NA	16	CASSVREWANTGELFF	TGTGCCAGCAGCGTAAGGGAATGGGCGAACACCGGGGAGCTGTTTTTT
TRBV9	TRBJ2-1	NA	NA	14	CASSVSSSYNEQFF	TGTGCCAGCAGCGTCTCGAGCTCCTACAATGAGCAGTTCTTC
TRBV9	TRBJ2-4	NA	TRBD2	14	CASSASGAGDIQYF	TGTGCCAGCAGCGCAAGCGGGGCGGGAGACATTCAGTACTTC
TRBV19	TRBJ2-7	NA	NA	12	CASTGISDEQYF	TGTGCCAGTACAGGGATCAGCGACGAGCAGTACTTC
TRBV29-1	TRBJ1-2	once	NA	11	CSVEVRAGYTF	TGCAGCGTTGAAGTCAGGGCCGGCTACACCTTC
TRBV20-1	TRBJ1-6	NA	NA	16	CSARVGSYGVNSPLHF	TGCAGTGCTAGAGTAGGGTCCTATGGGGTTAATTCACCCCTCCACTTT
TRBV7-6	TRBJ2-7	NA	TRBD1	14	CASSDAGQDYEQYF	TGTGCCAGCAGCGATGCGGGACAGGACTACGAGCAGTACTTC
TRBV4-2	TRBJ1-6	NA	TRBD1	17	CASSQGGQGSYNSPLHF	TGTGCCAGCAGCCAAGGGGGACAGGGCTCCTATAATTCACCCCTCCACTTT